These 21 T cell receptor beta chains share one sample of origin, sequenced in a study of T cell clonality in common variable immunodeficiency. Study-wide findings and caveats: Reportedly, TCR beta sequences from common variable immunodeficiency showed fewer deletions and N-nucleotide insertions.

Their target antigens are unknown. Using immunoSEQ multiplex PCR, the repertoire was profiled, and TCRdb retains in-frame clones only, with some absent. The repertoire consists of approximately 17,000 clones, none detected only once. The sample was peripheral blood mononuclear cells. These TCRs come from a human donor with common variable immunodeficiency.

The CDR3 DNA, read in part, is TGTGCCAGCTCACCACCCTCCGGACTGATCACAGGGACCGGAGGCACC. Protein product: CASSPPSGLITGTGGT. The full-length CDR3 reads as CASSPPSGLITGTGGTIYF. The rearrangement links TRBV18 to TRBJ1-3; D is possibly TRBD1 (6 bases). The read halts 3 residues ahead of the CDR3 end, with the missing end drawn from the germline J gene. The germline V and J ends were trimmed by 0 bases and 9 bases, with 27 bases remaining between them. Per the germline V gene, CDR1 is KGHSH and CDR2 is LQKENI. The CDR3 covers 19 residues.

Only a few counts were recorded for this clone. The CDR3 is cut off 3 residues early in the read; its end comes from the germline J gene. This sequence joins TRBV18 and TRBJ2-5; 8 bases line up with TRBD2. The germline V gene encodes CDR1 KGHSH and CDR2 LQKENI. This CDR3 region has 14 residues. The trim removed 1 base at V and 4 bases at J, leaving 2 bases unmatched. CDR3 sequence: CASSPLLAGETQYF. The covered CDR3 bases are TGTGCCAGCTCACCACTGCTAGCGGGAGAGACC.

This clone occurred a few times. Coverage ceases 3 residues before the CDR3 finishes, and the germline J gene fills in the end. V usage is TRBV2 and J usage is TRBJ2-1, with 7 bases aligning to TRBD2. CDR3 length: 14 residues. V shed 6 bases, J shed 7 bases, and the junction held 9 bases outside the gene matches. The germline gives CDR1 SNHLY, CDR2 FYNNEI. The CDR3: CASRTGGMENEQFF. CDR3 bases read: TGTGCCAGCAGGACGGGGGGTATGGAGAATGAG.

This clone showed up just a few times. The read finishes 3 residues shy of the CDR3 end, and the germline J gene is used to complete it. V gene TRBV20-1 combines with J gene TRBJ2-3; 7 nucleotides align to TRBD1. J was trimmed by 0 bases and V by 5 bases; bases with no gene match: 2. CDR3 length: 13 residues. Per the germline V gene, CDR1 is DFQATT and CDR2 is SNEGSKA (reference sequence). This CDR3 reads CSAWTGSTDTQYF. Incomplete CDR3 DNA: TGCAGTGCTTGGACAGGTAGCACAGATACG.

A word on this clone: The read falls 3 residues short of the CDR3 end, and the missing part is taken from the germline J gene. The chain is built from TRBV7-2 and TRBJ2-5; either TRBD1 or TRBD2 may supply D (7 bases each). This CDR3 is 14 amino acids long. V was clipped by 5 bases and J by 5 bases, with 15 bases between them. Looked up from germline, CDR1 is SGHTA and CDR2 is FQGNSA. The CDR3 DNA, read in part, is TGTGCCAGCAGCCGAAACAGGGGAGGGGAGACC. As protein: CASSRNRGGET. The whole CDR3 sequence is CASSRNRGGETQYF.

This clone was seen only a few times. The CDR3 goes on 3 residues after the read ends, and that part is filled in from the germline J gene. This sequence joins TRBV2 and TRBJ2-1; 11 nucleotides align to TRBD2. This CDR3 is built from 16 residues. V trimming: 5 bases; J trimming: 1 base; junction bases outside the gene matches: 4. The germline gives CDR1 SNHLY, CDR2 FYNNEI. CDR3 loop: CASSTSGSGSYNEQFF. The CDR3 DNA, read in part, is TGTGCCAGCAGTACTAGCGGGAGCGGATCCTACAATGAG.

Comment on this clone: Sequencing ends 3 residues short of the CDR3 end; the germline J gene provides the rest. The chain joins TRBV20-1 to TRBJ2-3; D remains unclear. The CDR3 extends over 15 amino acids. Germline CDR1 DFQATT, CDR2 SNEGSKA (reference sequence). V shed 0 bases and J shed 6 bases, with 16 bases lying between them. CDR3 DNA, as far as it was read: TGCAGTGCTAGAGATGTTGTAGCAGCCGTCGATACG. It translates to CSARDVVAAVDT. The CDR3 reads in full as CSARDVVAAVDTQYF.

This clone was seen repeatedly, ten times or more. The read is 3 residues too short to cover the CDR3 end, so that end is filled in from the germline J gene. The genes are TRBV7-9 and TRBJ1-2; TRBD1 agrees at 7 bases. Per germline, CDR1 SEHNR and CDR2 FQNEAQ (reference sequence). With 0 bases clipped from V and 2 bases from J, the junction kept 3 bases outside the gene matches. This CDR3 comprises 15 residues. The covered CDR3 bases are TGTGCCAGCAGCTTAGCGGGGACAGACAACTATGGC. Residues: CASSLAGTDNYG. The whole CDR3 sequence is CASSLAGTDNYGYTF.

Note on this clone: The missing CDR3 end, 3 residues past where the read stops, is filled in from the germline J gene. The chain carries TRBV19 and TRBJ1-2, with D hard to call. Germline V gene sequence: CDR1 LNHDA, CDR2 SQIVND (reference sequence). This CDR3 is 14 amino acids long. V gave up 6 bases and J gave up 5 bases, with 16 bases separating them. The sequenced part of the CDR3 DNA is TGTGCCAGTAGAAAAAATACGGCGGAATATGGC. Its protein is CASRKNTAEYG. The full CDR3 protein is CASRKNTAEYGYTF.

This clone was picked up a small number of times. The CDR3 loop reads CASSRTGGFTDTQYF. The covered CDR3 bases are TGTGCCAGCAGCCGGACAGGGGGCTTCACAGATACG. V is TRBV7-2 and J is TRBJ2-3; TRBD1 matches 11 bases. The read ends 3 residues before the CDR3 terminus; that terminus is restored from the germline J gene. The CDR3 covers 15 residues. Germline loops: CDR1 SGHTA, CDR2 FQGNSA. J gave up 2 bases and V 5 bases, and 3 bases lay outside the gene matches.

This clone was recorded at least ten times. The observed sequence ends 3 residues before the CDR3 terminus, with the missing tail filled in from the germline J gene. The chain links TRBV5-1 to TRBJ2-5; 8 nucleotides line up with TRBD2. Germline V gene data show CDR1 as SGHRS and CDR2 as YFSETQ. CDR3 length: 13 residues. Unmatched junction bases numbered 2, after V lost 4 bases and J lost 3 bases. The DNA read from the CDR3 is TGCGCCAGCAGCCCACTAGCGGAAGAGACC. It translates to CASSPLAEET. The CDR3 as a whole reads CASSPLAEETQYF.

As regards this clone: The CDR3 is cut off 3 residues early in the read; its end comes from the germline J gene. V is TRBV6-2 or TRBV6-3 and J is TRBJ1-1, with 11 bases lining up with TRBD1. The CDR3 runs to 15 residues. The V and J ends lost 8 bases and 1 base, in that order; junction bases with no gene match: 6. Per germline, CDR1 MNHEY and CDR2 SVGEGT. The CDR3: CASHGQGAPNTEAFF. The CDR3 DNA, read in part, is TGTGCCAGCCACGGACAGGGGGCACCGAACACTGAA.

For this clone: The CDR3 end is not reached by the read, which stops 3 residues before it; the germline J gene fills it in. The rearrangement uses TRBV5-1 and TRBJ2-5; weak D call: TRBD2 (6 bases). From germline, CDR1 is SGHRS and CDR2 YFSETQ. The CDR3 is 14 residues long. V was cut by 3 bases and J by 1 base, with 10 bases left in between. CDR3 protein: CASSSGTPQETQYF. The CDR3 bases that were read are TGCGCCAGCAGCTCCGGGACTCCCCAAGAGACC.

Of note for this clone: The sequence runs out 3 residues before the end of the CDR3; the remainder is reconstructed from the germline J gene. The V gene is TRBV6-1, the J gene TRBJ1-2; 8 positions agree with TRBD1. CDR3 length: 15 amino acids. CDR1 and CDR2 (germline): MNHNS, SASEGT. With V trimmed by 4 bases and J by 4 bases, 8 bases remained unmatched. The CDR3 spells CASSAGPTGAYGYTF. The CDR3 DNA, read in part, is TGTGCCAGCAGTGCGGGACCGACAGGGGCCTATGGC.

This clone is classed as medium-sized (0.01 to 0.1%). The CDR3 is cut off 3 residues early in the read; its end comes from the germline J gene. The chain has TRBV20-1 and TRBJ1-1, with 7 bases fitting TRBD1. This CDR3 has 11 amino acids. Germline-derived CDR1 and CDR2 are DFQATT and SNEGSKA (reference sequence). The part of the CDR3 DNA that was read is TGCAGTGCTAGCACAGGGGAGGGA. Translated, it gives CSASTGEG. The CDR3 as a whole reads CSASTGEGAFF.

In regard to this clone: The CDR3 end lies 3 residues beyond the end of the read and is filled in from the germline J gene. The rearrangement joins TRBV19 to TRBJ2-2; possible D gene TRBD1, 5 bases. CDR1 and CDR2 (germline): LNHDA, SQIVND (reference sequence). The germline V and J ends were trimmed by 3 bases and 6 bases, with 8 bases remaining between them. There are 13 residues in the CDR3. CDR3 in amino acids: CASSILGAGELFF. The sequenced CDR3 bases are TGTGCCAGTAGTATTTTAGGGGCCGGGGAG.

This clone rates as medium-sized. The read finishes 3 residues shy of the CDR3 end, and the germline J gene is used to complete it. The chain joins TRBV28 to TRBJ1-4, with D maybe TRBD1 (5 bases). The length of the CDR3 is 15 residues. Trimming removed 5 bases at V and 3 bases at J, with 13 bases between. Germline lookup yields CDR1 MDHEN and CDR2 SYDVKM. CDR3 DNA, as far as it was read: TGTGCCAGCAGTGGGGCGGGGGGAGCTAATGAAAAA. The encoded protein is CASSGAGGANEK. The whole CDR3 reads CASSGAGGANEKLFF. The full variable domain, in which reference TRBV28 and TRBJ1-4 provide the parts outside the CDR3, is DVKVTQSSRYLVKRTGEKVFLECVQDMDHENMFWYRQDPGLGLRLIYFSYDVKMKEKGDIPEGYSVSREKKERFSLILESASTNQTSMYLCASSGAGGANEKLFFGSGTQLSVL.

There are a few counts of this clone. The CDR3 end lies 3 residues beyond the end of the read and is filled in from the germline J gene. This sequence joins TRBV18 and TRBJ1-5; 7 bases are a match to TRBD1. Per the germline V gene, CDR1 is KGHSH and CDR2 is LQKENI. Trimming at V came to 3 bases and at J to 8 bases, leaving 10 bases not matched to a gene. The CDR3 is 15 residues long. The CDR3 bases that were read are TGTGCCAGCTCACCCACGACAGGGTTAAAGAAGCCC. It translates to CASSPTTGLKKP. The full CDR3 sequence reads CASSPTTGLKKPQHF.

A word on this clone: The read ends 3 residues shy of where the CDR3 ends; the end is completed using the germline J gene. The genes are TRBV5-4 and TRBJ2-5; D remains ambiguous. V dropped 0 bases and J dropped 0 bases, with 3 bases sitting between them. The CDR3 is 13 amino acids. Germline CDR1 and CDR2: SGHNT and YYREEE (reference sequence). The covered CDR3 bases are TGTGCCAGCAGCTTGGTTAACCAAGAGACC. Its translation: CASSLVNQET. The whole CDR3 protein is CASSLVNQETQYF.

The CDR3 is CASSYSDHRGFGGYTF. The sequenced part of the CDR3 DNA is TGTGCCAGCAGTTACTCGGATCACAGGGGATTTGGTGGC. This rearrangement joins TRBV6-2 or TRBV6-3 to TRBJ1-2, with TRBD1 matching over 7 bases. The read ends 3 residues shy of where the CDR3 ends; the end is completed using the germline J gene. V was pared by 0 bases and J by 7 bases, with 11 bases of the junction left unmatched. This CDR3 region has 16 residues. Per the germline V gene, CDR1 is MNHEY and CDR2 is SVGEGT.

This clone was counted at least ten times. From the germline J gene comes the end of the CDR3, since the read stops 3 residues before it. The chain uses TRBV7-6 and TRBJ2-3; D gene uncertain. The CDR3 has 15 amino acids. Trimming removed 5 bases from V and 0 bases from J, with 12 bases in between. Germline CDR1 is SGHVS and CDR2 is FNYEAQ. The sequenced CDR3 bases are TGTGCCAGCAGCCCCCTACCCTCTAGCACAGATACG. Its translation: CASSPLPSSTDT. The full CDR3 is CASSPLPSSTDTQYF.